This passage covers 32 T cell receptor beta chains from one sample sequenced in a study of shared clonotypes between healthy human individuals. The protocol was immunoSEQ multiplex PCR, while the TCRdb copy is restricted to in-frame clones and leaves out a portion. The table shows fewer than 1.4 million clones, with approximately 80% occurring only once. The specimen sequenced was memory CD4+ T cells from PBMCs. Documented subset: CD45RA-negative fraction. The receptor set was obtained from a young man in good health. Some clones in this sample may be carry-over from other donors' samples.

The gene calls are TRBV4-1 and TRBJ1-1; 7 positions agree with TRBD1. After removal of 4 bases from V and 3 bases from J, the junction contained 2 bases not matched to a gene. Germline loops: CDR1 MGHRA, CDR2 YSYEKL. The CDR3 covers 13 residues. The CDR3 is CASSRTGDTEAFF. The CDR3 DNA sequence: TGCGCCAGCAGCCGAACAGGGGACACTGAAGCTTTCTTT.

This chain connects TRBV9 to TRBJ1-2; D remains ambiguous. The CDR3 extends over 15 amino acids. V lost 0 bases, J lost 4 bases, and 13 bases lay in between. Looked up from germline, CDR1 is SGDLS and CDR2 is YYNGEE. Here the CDR3 reads CASSVGRGLTYGYTF. CDR3 bases: TGTGCCAGCAGCGTAGGCCGGGGTTTGACCTATGGCTACACCTTC. The whole variable domain, remainder taken from reference TRBV9 and TRBJ1-2, is DSGVTQTPKHLITATGQRVTLRCSPRSGDLSVYWYQQSLDQGLQFLIQYYNGEERAKGNILERFSAQQFPDLHSELNLSSLELGDSALYFCASSVGRGLTYGYTFGSGTRLTVV.

This clone turned up a few times. The V gene is TRBV28, the J gene TRBJ1-5, with a tentative D call TRBD1 (6 bases). From germline, CDR1 is MDHEN and CDR2 SYDVKM. V lost 3 bases, J lost 9 bases, and 9 bases lay in between. This CDR3 comprises 12 residues. DNA for the CDR3: TGTGCCAGCAGTTTTGAACAGGGGCCCCAGCATTTT. Protein product: CASSFEQGPQHF.

The rearrangement joins TRBV2 to TRBJ2-1; weak D call: TRBD1 (5 bases). The V and J ends lost 2 bases and 6 bases respectively, with 20 bases between them. The CDR3 runs 17 residues. The germline CDR1 and CDR2 sequences are SNHLY and FYNNEI. CDR3: CASSEQGQGLPRNEQFF. In DNA, the CDR3 is TGTGCCAGCAGTGAACAAGGGCAGGGTCTTCCTCGCAATGAGCAGTTCTTC.

This clone was seen more than once but under ten times. The chain employs TRBV7-2 and TRBJ1-5, with a possible D match to TRBD1 (6 bases). Trimming shortened V by 5 bases and J by 5 bases, and 13 bases separated the two germline ends. CDR1 SGHTA and CDR2 FQGNSA come from the germline V gene. CDR3 length: 14 residues. The CDR3 DNA follows: TGTGCCAGCAGCAGCGGCGGGGGCGATCAGCCCCAGCATTTT. This sequence encodes CASSSGGGDQPQHF.

The chain has TRBV4-1 and TRBJ1-2; D gene ambiguous. Germline V gives CDR1 MGHRA, CDR2 YSYEKL. The CDR3 runs 13 residues. V was pared by 1 base and J by 4 bases, with 7 bases between. CDR3 sequence (DNA): TGCGCCAGCAGCCAAGCCAACGGCTATGGCTACACCTTC. Protein: CASSQANGYGYTF.

The sample holds one count of this clone. This chain joins TRBV11-2 and TRBJ2-3; no firm D call. The V gene lost 7 bases and the J gene lost 1 base, with 9 bases spanning the gap. Per the germline V gene, CDR1 is SGHAT and CDR2 is FQNNGV. The CDR3 is 13 residues long. This CDR3 is CASTPAGTDTQYF. The DNA for the CDR3 is TGTGCCAGCACCCCGGCGGGCACAGATACGCAGTATTTT.

On this clone: A single base separates this from a much larger clone, so it may be a read error. The chain has TRBV5-4 and TRBJ2-3; D is unclear. V was pared by 3 bases and J by 0 bases, with 5 bases between. CDR1 is SGHNT and CDR2 is YYREEE in the germline V gene (reference sequence). The CDR3 is 13 residues long. CDR3 protein: CASSSDSTDTQYF. CDR3 sequence (DNA): TGTGCCAGCAGCTCGGATAGCACAGATACGCAGTATTTT.

The genes are TRBV30 and TRBJ2-5, with 7 bases aligning to TRBD1. Losses at the gene ends were 3 bases for V and 5 bases for J; bases not matched to a gene: 6. In germline, CDR1 is GTSNPN, CDR2 SVGIG (reference sequence). CDR3 length: 13 amino acids. The CDR3 here is CAWRRGGQETQYF. The CDR3 DNA reads as TGTGCCTGGAGGCGAGGGGGACAGGAGACCCAGTACTTC. The full variable domain, its missing parts supplied by reference TRBV30 and TRBJ2-5, is SQTIHQWPATLVQPVGSPLSLECTVEGTSNPNLYWYRQAAGRGLQLLFYSVGIGQISSEVPQNLSASRPQDRQFILSSKKLLLSDSGFYLCAWRRGGQETQYFGPGTRLLVL.

This sequence joins TRBV30 and TRBJ2-2, with D possibly being TRBD1 (6 bases). Germline CDR1 GTSNPN, CDR2 SVGIG (reference sequence). There are 14 residues in the CDR3. Between the trimmed V and J ends, which lost 0 bases and 4 bases, there was a span of 9 bases. The CDR3 nucleotides are TGTGCCTGGAGTGTAAGAGGGGGCACCGGGGAGCTGTTTTTT. Protein: CAWSVRGGTGELFF.

The V gene is TRBV4-1, the J gene TRBJ1-3; 8 bases fit TRBD1. V shed 4 bases and J 0 bases; nucleotides not matched to a gene: 8. The CDR3 is 17 amino acids. From germline, CDR1 is MGHRA and CDR2 YSYEKL. CDR3 sequence (DNA): TGCGCCAGCAGCCCGGTGACAGGGGAGGACTCTGGAAACACCATATATTTT. Its translation: CASSPVTGEDSGNTIYF.

This chain joins TRBV5-8 and TRBJ2-3, with 11 bases fitting TRBD2. Germline lookup yields CDR1 SGHTS and CDR2 YDEGEE. With 0 bases clipped from V and 3 bases from J, the junction kept 3 bases outside the gene matches. This CDR3 spans 16 amino acids. CDR3 in amino acids: CASSLELAGGTDTQYF. The CDR3 DNA is TGTGCCAGCAGCTTGGAGCTAGCGGGAGGAACAGATACGCAGTATTTT.

To note about this clone: At one end the junction does not follow the germline gene, possibly because of a read error. The chain links TRBV19 to TRBJ1-1; D ambiguous. Germline values: CDR1 LNHDA, CDR2 SQIVND (reference sequence). The CDR3 is made up of 13 amino acids. CDR3 sequence (DNA): TGTGCCAGTAGTACCTTCAGGAACGCTGAAGCTTTCTTT. Its protein is CASSTFRNAEAFF.

This clone was counted once. This chain uses TRBV28 with TRBJ2-3; 7 nucleotides line up with TRBD2. After removal of 2 bases from V and 14 bases from J, the junction contained 10 bases not matched to a gene. CDR1 MDHEN and CDR2 SYDVKM come from the germline V gene. This CDR3 contains 13 residues. For the CDR3, the DNA is TGTGCCAGCAGTTTACGCCCTAGCGGAGCTGCGTATTTT. This encodes CASSLRPSGAAYF.

The chain is built from TRBV5-1 and TRBJ1-1, with D possibly TRBD1 on 5 matching bases. The germline V and J ends were trimmed by 9 bases and 0 bases, with 27 bases remaining between them. Germline CDR1 reads SGHRS; CDR2 reads YFSETQ. The CDR3 totals 18 residues. Written as DNA, the CDR3 is TGCGCCACCAATGGCCGATCCGGCGGGGCGGGGATGAACACTGAAGCTTTCTTT. This codes for CATNGRSGGAGMNTEAFF.

J is TRBJ2-7 and V is TRBV21-1; TRBD1, as called in the table, went unchecked against the DNA. TRBV21-1 constitutes a pseudogene. The length of the CDR3 is 14 residues. CDR3 residues: CASSQIRTGYEQYF. As DNA, the CDR3 is TGTGCCAGCAGCCAGATACGGACAGGCTACGAGCAGTACTTC.

V gene TRBV2 combines with J gene TRBJ2-3; weak D call: TRBD2 (8 bases). The ends were cut back, 7 bases at V and 4 bases at J, with 21 bases in the middle. The length of the CDR3 is 16 residues. CDR1 is SNHLY and CDR2 is FYNNEI in the germline V gene. CDR3 protein: CASTEEGAGGPDTQYF. CDR3 nucleotide sequence: TGTGCCAGCACCGAAGAGGGGGCGGGAGGCCCAGATACGCAGTATTTT.

This clone was counted between two and nine times. This chain connects TRBV7-9 to TRBJ1-1; 7 nucleotides match TRBD1. The CDR3 consists of 14 residues. Germline V gene data show CDR1 as SEHNR and CDR2 as FQNEAQ (reference sequence). Trimming cost V 1 base and J 5 bases; bases outside gene matches: 4. The CDR3 bases are TGTGCCAGCAGCTTAGTCGGGACAGCGACTGAAGCTTTCTTT. Its protein is CASSLVGTATEAFF.

This sequence joins TRBV5-8 and TRBJ2-3; 9 bases match TRBD2. V lost 6 bases, J lost 4 bases, and 9 bases stayed unmatched. The CDR3 is made up of 15 amino acids. Germline V CDR1 and CDR2: SGHTS, YDEGEE. The CDR3 DNA reads TGTGCCAGCACCCTTAGCGGGAGAATCGCAGATACGCAGTATTTT. Amino acids: CASTLSGRIADTQYF.

This clone was detected many times. CDR3 in amino acids: CASSLEERPQHF. CDR3 nucleotides: TGTGCCAGCAGCTTAGAGGAGCGGCCCCAGCATTTT. The chain employs TRBV7-2 and TRBJ1-5; D gene ambiguous. Germline loops: CDR1 SGHTA, CDR2 FQGNSA. The CDR3 covers 12 residues. Trimming shortened V by 1 base and J by 9 bases, and 7 bases separated the two germline ends.

The chain recombines TRBV29-1 with TRBJ1-1; 7 bases agree with TRBD1. CDR3 length equals 13 residues. With V trimmed by 1 base and J by 5 bases, 4 bases remained unmatched. Germline values: CDR1 SQVTM, CDR2 ANQGSEA. The CDR3 DNA is TGCAGCGTTGAAGTTAACAGGGGTACTGAAGCTTTCTTT. Amino acids: CSVEVNRGTEAFF.

The chain is built from TRBV10-3 and TRBJ1-1; D is ambiguous. The V end was cut by 0 bases, the J end by 3 bases, with 8 bases between. Germline CDR1 and CDR2: ENHRY and SYGVKD. The CDR3 runs 14 residues. In nucleotides, the CDR3 is TGTGCCATCAGTGAGTCGCGAGGGTACACTGAAGCTTTCTTT. Translated: CAISESRGYTEAFF.

The chain carries TRBV5-1 and TRBJ2-1, with TRBD1 matching over 7 bases. The CDR3 is 15 residues long. The V segment lost 7 bases and the J segment 7 bases; nucleotides outside the gene matches: 14. From germline, CDR1 is SGHRS and CDR2 YFSETQ. In nucleotides, the CDR3 is TGCGCCAGCTCCCCCCACGACAGGGCGTTTAATGAGCAGTTCTTC. Translated: CASSPHDRAFNEQFF.

There are a few counts of this clone. The chain links TRBV15 to TRBJ2-1, with TRBD2 as a possible D gene (6 bases). The CDR3 is made up of 13 amino acids. V was trimmed by 0 bases and J by 7 bases, leaving 7 bases between them. Germline V CDR1 and CDR2: LNHNV, YYDKDF (reference sequence). This CDR3 is CATSRDGGNEQFF. The CDR3, as DNA: TGTGCCACCAGCAGAGATGGGGGGAATGAGCAGTTCTTC.

The chain joins TRBV7-2 to TRBJ2-1, with TRBD2 matching 11 bases. This CDR3 spans 15 amino acids. J gave up 6 bases and V 5 bases, and 6 bases lay outside the gene matches. Germline V gives CDR1 SGHTA, CDR2 FQGNSA. The CDR3 reads CASSALAGAFNEQFF. The CDR3, as DNA: TGTGCCAGCAGCGCACTAGCGGGAGCCTTCAATGAGCAGTTCTTC.

This CDR3 reads CASSLGLAKAYEQYF. The CDR3 nucleotides are TGTGCCAGCAGCTTAGGGCTAGCGAAAGCCTACGAGCAGTACTTC. The rearrangement links TRBV7-2 to TRBJ2-7, with TRBD2 as a possible D gene (6 bases). CDR1 SGHTA and CDR2 FQGNSA come from the germline V gene. The V and J ends lost 1 base and 2 bases respectively, with 12 bases between them. This CDR3 region has 15 residues.

In the case of this clone: The same CDR3 arises from other DNA sequences in this sample as well. J is TRBJ1-2 and V is TRBV4-1; D is possibly TRBD1 (6 bases). There are 12 residues in the CDR3. Trimming took 3 bases from V and 8 from J, leaving 10 bases between them. Germline assignment: CDR1 MGHRA and CDR2 YSYEKL. The CDR3 sequence is CASSQQGYGYTF. CDR3 sequence (DNA): TGCGCCAGCAGCCAGCAGGGGTACGGCTACACCTTC.

This chain links TRBV11-2 with TRBJ2-5; D is perhaps TRBD1 (5 bases). Trimming removed 5 bases at V and 0 bases at J, with 7 bases between. This CDR3 has 13 residues. CDR1 and CDR2 (germline): SGHAT, FQNNGV. In DNA, the CDR3 is TGTGCCAGCAGCCGGACAAACCAAGAGACCCAGTACTTC. Translated: CASSRTNQETQYF.

The chain joins TRBV6-1 to TRBJ2-7; D unclear. CDR1 and CDR2 (germline): MNHNS, SASEGT. Trimming cost V 3 bases and J 2 bases, with 14 bases left between them. The CDR3 spans 15 residues. Written as DNA, the CDR3 is TGTGCCAGCAGTGATCCTTTTGGTGGGCCCTACGAGCAGTACTTC. It translates to CASSDPFGGPYEQYF.

This chain links TRBV2 with TRBJ2-1; possibly TRBD1 or TRBD2 for D (5 bases each). The CDR3 length is 11 residues. From germline, CDR1 is SNHLY and CDR2 FYNNEI. The ends were cut back, 8 bases at V and 5 bases at J, with 7 bases in the middle. The CDR3 nucleotides are TGTGCCAGCGAGGGGAACAATGAGCAGTTCTTC. Translation gives CASEGNNEQFF. Combining the CDR3 with reference TRBV2 and TRBJ2-1 gives the whole variable domain EPEVTQTPSHQVTQMGQEVILRCVPISNHLYFYWYRQILGQKVEFLVSFYNNEISEKSEIFDDQFSVERPDGSNFTLKIRSTKLEDSAMYFCASEGNNEQFFGPGTRLTVL.

The chain couples TRBV7-8 to TRBJ1-5; D is uncertain. V was shortened by 3 bases and J by 2 bases, with 8 bases between the two germline ends. The CDR3 covers 14 residues. Germline-derived CDR1 and CDR2 are SGHVS and FQNEAQ. CDR3 region: CASSFDTGNQPQHF. Written as DNA, the CDR3 is TGTGCCAGCAGCTTCGATACAGGCAATCAGCCCCAGCATTTT.

This clone was counted at least ten times. The rearrangement joins TRBV2 to TRBJ1-5; D not certain. The CDR3 totals 14 residues. Germline V lookup: CDR1 SNHLY, CDR2 FYNNEI. Trimming shortened V by 6 bases and J by 0 bases, and 9 bases separated the two germline ends. The CDR3 loop reads CASRMIPSNQPQHF. In DNA form, the CDR3 reads TGTGCCAGCAGGATGATACCTAGCAATCAGCCCCAGCATTTT.